In this sample, the clone carrying this T cell receptor beta chain turned up once. This sample is part of a study of OX40 agonist ivuxolimab in advanced cancers. Study-wide context: A male proportion of 82.7% was recorded, with mean age about 60 years and range 23 to 79.

J gave up 0 bases and V 0 bases, and 3 bases lay outside the gene matches. Germline CDR1 SGDLS, CDR2 YYNGEE. The CDR3 runs 16 residues. TCRdb's copy holds only in-frame clones and misses some; the assay was immunoSEQ multiplex PCR. The table records tens of thousands of clones, around 74% of them present only once. The TCR originated in an adult with an advanced solid tumor such as melanoma, head and neck, liver or kidney cancer. The chain couples TRBV9 to TRBJ1-1; 9 nucleotides align to TRBD1. Here the sequenced sample was CD4+ or CD8+ T cells sorted from blood, taken in a trial of the OX40 agonist ivuxolimab. CDR3 protein: CASSVGTGVMNTEAFF. Here the CDR3 DNA reads TGTGCCAGCAGCGTAGGGACAGGGGTGATGAACACTGAAGCTTTCTTT.